These 10 T cell receptor beta chains were all obtained from the same sample, sequenced in a study of lymphopenia after photon versus proton radiotherapy. Profiling relied on immunoSEQ multiplex PCR, and the TCRdb table lists in-frame clones only, not all of them. The profile shows 40,000 to 55,000 clones, 92% of them singletons. The sequences come from peripheral blood, collected from a patient treated with photon-based radiotherapy. These receptors originate from a middle-aged woman with cholangiocarcinoma.

This chain links TRBV10-2 with TRBJ1-1; D unresolved. The CDR3 has 13 amino acids. The germline CDR1 and CDR2 sequences are WSHSY and SAAADI. Deletions cut 6 bases from V and 1 base from J, with 9 bases between. CDR3 sequence: CASSASGNTEAFF. In DNA, the CDR3 is TGCGCCAGCAGCGCCTCAGGGAACACTGAAGCTTTCTTT.

The V and J genes are TRBV5-1 and TRBJ1-1; D unclear. Germline V gene sequence: CDR1 SGHRS, CDR2 YFSETQ. This CDR3 contains 14 residues. Trimming cost V 4 bases and J 4 bases, with 14 bases left between them. The DNA for the CDR3 is TGCGCCAGCAGCCTAGCAGGAGGGAGCACTGAAGCTTTCTTT. It specifies CASSLAGGSTEAFF.

Notes on this clone: One junction end does not reproduce the germline sequence, and a read error may be involved. This chain connects TRBV14 to TRBJ2-1; D is ambiguous. The germline gives CDR1 SGHDN, CDR2 FVKESK. The length of the CDR3 is 13 residues. The CDR3 here is CASRQGSYNEQFF. The CDR3 DNA sequence: TGTGCCAGCAGACAAGGCTCCTACAATGAGCAGTTCTTC.

The chain carries TRBV10-1 and TRBJ2-7, with D perhaps TRBD1 (6 bases). With 9 bases removed from V and 2 bases from J, the gap between germline ends came to 14 bases. The CDR3 is 13 residues long. Germline V gene sequence: CDR1 WNHNN, CDR2 SYGVQD (reference sequence). This CDR3 is CARKAGAPYEQYF. The DNA for the CDR3 is TGCGCCAGGAAGGCAGGGGCCCCCTACGAGCAGTACTTC.

CDR3 in amino acids: CASSSQTGIVNEQYF. As DNA, the CDR3 is TGTGCCAGTAGTTCTCAGACAGGGATCGTCAACGAGCAGTACTTC. This chain connects TRBV19 to TRBJ2-7; TRBD1 matches 7 bases. This CDR3 is 15 amino acids long. The germline CDR1 and CDR2 sequences are LNHDA and SQIVND (reference sequence). Unmatched junction bases numbered 12, after V lost 5 bases and J lost 5 bases.

This clone appeared a single time. This chain joins TRBV5-1 and TRBJ2-1, with 9 nucleotides matching TRBD2. V lost 4 bases and J lost 4; bases outside the gene matches: 6. CDR1 SGHRS and CDR2 YFSETQ come from the germline V gene. The CDR3 spans 15 residues. The CDR3 sequence: CASSDSGGVYNEQFF. The DNA of the CDR3 is TGCGCCAGCAGCGATAGCGGGGGTGTTTACAATGAGCAGTTCTTC.

V gene TRBV27 combines with J gene TRBJ2-1; possibly TRBD1 for D (5 bases). This CDR3 is built from 15 residues. Germline V gene data show CDR1 as MNHEY and CDR2 as SMNVEV (reference sequence). With 1 base removed from V and 7 bases from J, the gap between germline ends came to 14 bases. CDR3 sequence reads: CASSLLGGQGNEQFF. CDR3 coding DNA: TGTGCCAGCAGTTTATTGGGTGGACAAGGGAATGAGCAGTTCTTC.

The rearrangement uses TRBV6-5 and TRBJ1-5; D might be TRBD1 (6 bases). The CDR3 is 15 residues long. Germline values: CDR1 MNHEY, CDR2 SVGAGI. V lost 2 bases, J lost 5 bases, and 13 bases lay in between. Written as DNA, the CDR3 is TGTGCCAGCAGTTACGCAGGGTCAGGGGATCAGCCCCAGCATTTT. This encodes CASSYAGSGDQPQHF.

This chain links TRBV18 with TRBJ2-7; D gene uncertain. CDR1 KGHSH and CDR2 LQKENI come from the germline V gene. V was trimmed by 2 bases and J by 6 bases, leaving 8 bases between them. The CDR3 has 12 amino acids. CDR3 residues: CASSPEQLEQYF. The CDR3 coding sequence is TGTGCCAGCTCACCAGAACAGCTCGAGCAGTACTTC. Based on the CDR3 plus reference TRBV18 and TRBJ2-7, the full variable domain is NAGVMQNPRHLVRRRGQEARLRCSPMKGHSHVYWYRQLPEEGLKFMVYLQKENIIDESGMPKERFSAEFPKEGPSILRIQQVVRGDSAAYFCASSPEQLEQYFGPGTRLTVT.

The chain uses TRBV6-5 and TRBJ1-3; D not certain. The germline gives CDR1 MNHEY, CDR2 SVGAGI. Trimming took 4 bases from V and 0 from J, leaving 7 bases between them. CDR3 length equals 14 residues. This chain's CDR3 is CASSSSLSGNTIYF. CDR3 nucleotide sequence: TGTGCCAGCAGTTCCAGTCTCTCTGGAAACACCATATATTTT.